This T cell receptor (beta chain) was found in a study of blood T cells in healthy people across ages. The study, taken as a whole, reports: Estimates drawn from one million T cells were deemed to understate diversity. Versus aged donors, long-lived donors had higher diversity and more naive CD4+ cells.

Combining a sample-barcoded 5' primer with a J-beta primer mix, a second PCR ran for about 7 to 11 cycles. Unique molecular identifiers of 12 random nucleotides labeled each cDNA. From the 5' RACE reads, TCRdb called clonotypes with MiXCR, one entry per CDR3 protein. Here the sample spans under 2 million distinct CDR3 sequences, about 35% being singletons. As concerns this clonotype: Antigen unknown.

Trimming cost V 7 bases and J 8 bases, with 14 bases left between them. Germline CDR1 and CDR2: DFQATT and SNEGSKA (reference sequence). This CDR3 has 11 amino acids. This receptor was taken from a woman aged 25 to 39 in good health. The chain links TRBV20-1 to TRBJ1-2; D not resolved. Sequences were obtained from blood. The CDR3 sequence is CSERDREGYTF. CDR3 coding DNA: TGCAGTGAACGGGATCGGGAAGGCTACACCTTC.